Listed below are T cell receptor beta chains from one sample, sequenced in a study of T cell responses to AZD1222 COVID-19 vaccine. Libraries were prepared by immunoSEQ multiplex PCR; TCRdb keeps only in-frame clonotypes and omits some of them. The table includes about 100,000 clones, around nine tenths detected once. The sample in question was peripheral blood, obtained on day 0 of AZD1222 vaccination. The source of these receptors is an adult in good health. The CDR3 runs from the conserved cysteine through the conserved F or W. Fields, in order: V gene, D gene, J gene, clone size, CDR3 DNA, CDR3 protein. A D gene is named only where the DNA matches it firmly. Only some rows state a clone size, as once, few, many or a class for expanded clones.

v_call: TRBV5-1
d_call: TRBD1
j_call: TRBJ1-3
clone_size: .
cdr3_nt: TGCGCCAGCAGCTTACAGGGGGGAAACACCATATATTTT
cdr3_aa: CASSLQGGNTIYF

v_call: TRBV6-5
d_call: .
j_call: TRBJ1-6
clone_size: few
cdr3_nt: TGTGCCAGTTCCTCCGATCATAATTCACCCCTCCACTTT
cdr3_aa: CASSSDHNSPLHF

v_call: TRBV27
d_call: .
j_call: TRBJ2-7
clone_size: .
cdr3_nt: TGTGCCAGCAAAGCAGGGGGGCACAGCTCCTACGAGCAGTACTTC
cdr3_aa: CASKAGGHSSYEQYF

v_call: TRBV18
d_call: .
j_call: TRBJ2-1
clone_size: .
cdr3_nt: TGTGCCAGCTCACCGCCCCAGAGCACCTACAATGAGCAGTTCTTC
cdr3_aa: CASSPPQSTYNEQFF

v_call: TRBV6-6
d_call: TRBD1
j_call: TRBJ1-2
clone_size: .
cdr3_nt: TGTGCCAGCAGGACGGGACAGTTAGACTCTAACTATGGCTACACCTTC
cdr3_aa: CASRTGQLDSNYGYTF

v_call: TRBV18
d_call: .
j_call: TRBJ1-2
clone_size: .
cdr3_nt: TGTGCCAGCTCAGAAGACAGAAACTATGGCTACACCTTC
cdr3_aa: CASSEDRNYGYTF

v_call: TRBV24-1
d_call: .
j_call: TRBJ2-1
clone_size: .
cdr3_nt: TGTGCCACCAGTGATAGGTATTCTGGGAGAAATGAGCAGTTCTTC
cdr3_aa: CATSDRYSGRNEQFF

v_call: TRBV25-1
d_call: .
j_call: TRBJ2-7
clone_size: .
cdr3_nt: TGTGCCAGCATCCCTACCGGGACGCCTTCGGGGGAGCAGTACTTC
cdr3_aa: CASIPTGTPSGEQYF

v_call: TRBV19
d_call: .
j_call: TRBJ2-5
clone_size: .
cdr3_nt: TGTGCCAGTAGTATAGATTGGAGGGGGCACGCAGGGACCCAGTACTTC
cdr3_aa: CASSIDWRGHAGTQYF

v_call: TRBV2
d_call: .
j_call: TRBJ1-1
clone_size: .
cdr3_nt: TGTTCTTCTTGTGAAGAATTGAACACTGAAGCTTTCTTT
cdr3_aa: CSSCEELNTEAFF

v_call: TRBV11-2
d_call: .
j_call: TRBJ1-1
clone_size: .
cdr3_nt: TGTGCCAGCAGCTCGCTAGGGTTTAGAGGGACTCTGAACACTGAAGCTTTCTTT
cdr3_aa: CASSSLGFRGTLNTEAFF

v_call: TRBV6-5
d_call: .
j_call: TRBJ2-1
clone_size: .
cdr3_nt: TGTGCCAGCGTCCCTCAGGCCAGTCCCTACAATGAGCAGTTCTTC
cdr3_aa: CASVPQASPYNEQFF

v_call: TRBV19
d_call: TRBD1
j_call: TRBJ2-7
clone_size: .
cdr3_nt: TGTGCCAGTAGTATGCCCGGGACAGTTAACGAGCAGTACTTC
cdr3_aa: CASSMPGTVNEQYF

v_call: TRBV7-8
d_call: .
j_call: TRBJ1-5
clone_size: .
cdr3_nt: TGTGCCAGCAGCTTAATGTCAAGTACCATCAATCAGCCCCAGCATTTT
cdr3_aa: CASSLMSSTINQPQHF

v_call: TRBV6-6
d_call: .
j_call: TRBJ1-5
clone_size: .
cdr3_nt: TGTGCCAGCAGTTACTCGTCGCAGCAGCCCCAGCATTTT
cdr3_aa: CASSYSSQQPQHF

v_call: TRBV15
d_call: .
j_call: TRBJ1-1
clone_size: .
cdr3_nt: TGTGCCACCAGGACAGAAAGTTGGGGTACTGAAGCTTTCTTT
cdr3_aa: CATRTESWGTEAFF

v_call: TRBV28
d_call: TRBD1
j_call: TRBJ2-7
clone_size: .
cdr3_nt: TGTGCCAGCAGGGGACAGTCCCAATCAAACTACGAGCAGTACTTC
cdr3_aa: CASRGQSQSNYEQYF

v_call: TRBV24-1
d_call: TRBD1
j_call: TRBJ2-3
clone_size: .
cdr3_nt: TGTGCCACCAGTGGGGGACAGACGGTAGATACGCAGTATTTT
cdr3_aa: CATSGGQTVDTQYF

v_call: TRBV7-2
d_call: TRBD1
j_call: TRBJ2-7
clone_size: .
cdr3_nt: TGTGCCAGCAGCTTGACAGGGTCGGCCTACGAGCAGTACTTC
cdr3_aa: CASSLTGSAYEQYF

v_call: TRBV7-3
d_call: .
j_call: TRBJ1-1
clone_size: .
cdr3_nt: TGTGCCAGCAGCTTCTCGGGGCGCAACACTGAAGCTTTCTTT
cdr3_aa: CASSFSGRNTEAFF

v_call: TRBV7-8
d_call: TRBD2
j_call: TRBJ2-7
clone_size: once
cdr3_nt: TGTGCCAGCAGCTCACCGGGACTAGCGGTGACTTTGGAGTACTTC
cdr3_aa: CASSSPGLAVTLEYF

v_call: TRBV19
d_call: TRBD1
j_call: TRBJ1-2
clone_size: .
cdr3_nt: TGTGCCAGTAGTATCTTGGGACAGGGAAGAAACTATGGCTACACCTTC
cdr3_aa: CASSILGQGRNYGYTF

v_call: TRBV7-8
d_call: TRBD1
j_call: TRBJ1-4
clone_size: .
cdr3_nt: TGTGCCAGCAGCTTTTCGCTAAGGGACAGGTCTAATAATGAAAAACTGTTTTTT
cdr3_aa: CASSFSLRDRSNNEKLFF

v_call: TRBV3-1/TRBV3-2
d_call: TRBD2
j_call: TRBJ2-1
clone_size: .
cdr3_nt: TGTGCCAGCAGCCTTCGGGGGGGATACAATGAGCAGTTCTTC
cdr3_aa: CASSLRGGYNEQFF